One sample yielded the 26 T cell receptor beta chains listed below, sequenced in a study of spatial heterogeneity in lung cancer. TCRdb called the 5' RACE reads again in MiXCR, with one record for every CDR3 protein. The sample has about 120,000 distinct CDR3 sequences, roughly an eighth seen once; the top ten hold roughly 15%. The time point is: blood at routine non-recurrence follow-up after resection. Extraction of whole RNA from tumor, nontumor lung or frozen PBMC preceded unsorted sequencing. This material consisted of PBMCs, taken at follow-up. These receptors all come from a male donor with early-stage non-small cell lung cancer.

This chain joins TRBV6-1 and TRBJ1-2; D is possibly TRBD1 (6 bases). V was trimmed by 10 bases and J by 3 bases, leaving 9 bases between them. The CDR3 length is 11 residues. Germline values: CDR1 MNHNS, CDR2 SASEGT. In nucleotides, the CDR3 is TGTGCCACCCGGACAGACTATGGCTACACCTTC. Translated: CATRTDYGYTF.

This clonotype was observed many times. This chain connects TRBV4-2 to TRBJ1-2; TRBD1 is a possible D gene (6 bases). Per the germline V gene, CDR1 is LGHNA and CDR2 is YNFKEQ. This CDR3 is 14 amino acids long. Trimming took 0 bases from V and 7 from J, leaving 12 bases between them. This CDR3 is CASSQEAGESGYTF. The CDR3 DNA follows: TGTGCCAGCAGCCAAGAGGCAGGGGAAAGTGGCTACACCTTC.

The sample holds many counts of this clonotype. This sequence joins TRBV29-1 and TRBJ2-1; TRBD2 aligns across 7 bases. V shed 7 bases, J shed 6 bases, and the junction held 12 bases outside the gene matches. Looked up from germline, CDR1 is SQVTM and CDR2 is ANQGSEA. The CDR3 consists of 14 residues. The chain's CDR3 is CSARSAGRINEQFF. The CDR3 coding sequence is TGCAGCGCCAGATCAGCGGGGCGGATCAATGAGCAGTTCTTC.

This clonotype was counted only a few times. The V gene is TRBV28, the J gene TRBJ1-1; D is ambiguous. The CDR3 loop spans 12 amino acids. Trimming pared 3 bases from V and 11 bases from J, leaving 13 bases between. CDR1 and CDR2 from the germline V gene are MDHEN and SYDVKM. The CDR3 bases are TGTGCCAGCAGTTTCCGAGGGCGTTCGGCTTTCTTT. It codes for CASSFRGRSAFF.

V is TRBV10-3 and J is TRBJ2-3, with D tentatively TRBD1 (6 bases). CDR3 length: 18 residues. Trimming cost V 3 bases and J 1 base, with 20 bases left between them. Looked up from germline, CDR1 is ENHRY and CDR2 is SYGVKD. The CDR3 nucleotides are TGTGCCATCAGTGACGGACAGACGATGGAATTCCGCACAGATACGCAGTATTTT. Translated: CAISDGQTMEFRTDTQYF.

The table lists this clonotype with a few counts. This rearrangement joins TRBV7-2 to TRBJ1-1, with 7 bases matching TRBD1. Germline V gene data show CDR1 as SGHTA and CDR2 as FQGNSA. V was pared by 5 bases and J by 4 bases, with 13 bases of the junction left unmatched. This CDR3 contains 16 residues. The CDR3 reads CASSLNRGLMGTEAFF. The CDR3 DNA reads as TGTGCCAGCAGCCTCAATAGGGGGCTGATGGGCACTGAAGCTTTCTTT.

This clonotype was observed a handful of times. The limits of the CDR3 on the DNA are not certain, so only TCRdb's listed CDR3 is given. V and J are TRBV12-3 or TRBV12-4 and TRBJ2-5. Ends included, the CDR3 has 14 residues. The CDR3 loop reads CASSSSVVRETQYF.

This chain links TRBV20-1 with TRBJ2-5; 7 bases match TRBD1. V dropped 0 bases and J dropped 6; count of bases not matched to a gene: 4. From germline, CDR1 is DFQATT and CDR2 SNEGSKA (reference sequence). The CDR3 contains 13 residues. Written as DNA, the CDR3 is TGCAGTGCTAGAGATCCAGGGGGAAAGACCCAGTACTTC. Its translation: CSARDPGGKTQYF.

This clonotype was recorded only once. The rearrangement joins TRBV10-3 to TRBJ1-1, with D maybe TRBD1 (5 bases). Germline-derived CDR1 and CDR2 are ENHRY and SYGVKD. Trimming took 4 bases from V and 3 from J, leaving 12 bases between them. The CDR3 consists of 14 residues. CDR3 amino acids: CAISGGEGYTEAFF. The CDR3 region has the DNA TGTGCCATCAGTGGAGGAGAGGGGTACACTGAAGCTTTCTTT.

This clonotype has ten or more counts. The chain uses TRBV11-2 and TRBJ2-7; D gene uncertain. Trimming removed 1 base from V and 6 bases from J, with 10 bases in between. Germline V gene data show CDR1 as SGHAT and CDR2 as FQNNGV. The CDR3 has 13 amino acids. The CDR3 is CASSLGTEFEQYF. In nucleotides, the CDR3 is TGTGCCAGCAGCTTAGGGACGGAGTTCGAGCAGTACTTC.

CDR3 residues: CASSQGDNLSYNEQFF. Written as DNA, the CDR3 is TGCGCCAGCAGCCAAGGGGACAATCTATCTTACAATGAGCAGTTCTTC. This sequence joins TRBV4-1 and TRBJ2-1, with D possibly matching TRBD1 (6 bases). Per the germline V gene, CDR1 is MGHRA and CDR2 is YSYEKL. The CDR3 length is 16 residues. The V end was cut by 1 base, the J end by 4 bases, with 14 bases between.

This clonotype was recorded at least ten times. The rearrangement uses TRBV20-1 and TRBJ2-2; 9 nucleotides match TRBD2. CDR1 is DFQATT and CDR2 is SNEGSKA in the germline V gene (reference sequence). V was clipped by 5 bases and J by 6 bases; unmatched bases: 13. The CDR3 consists of 16 residues. The CDR3: CSARLGGGARPGELFF. The CDR3 region has the DNA TGCAGTGCTCGTTTGGGCGGGGGGGCCCGTCCCGGGGAGCTGTTTTTT.

At least ten counts were recorded for this clonotype. The rearrangement links TRBV4-2 to TRBJ2-3, with D perhaps TRBD2 (6 bases). The CDR3 length is 13 residues. Looked up from germline, CDR1 is LGHNA and CDR2 is YNFKEQ. Trimming pared 3 bases from V and 7 bases from J, leaving 11 bases between. The CDR3 region is CASSQLGGYTQYF. The CDR3 coding sequence is TGTGCCAGCAGCCAGCTGGGGGGTTATACGCAGTATTTT.

Points on this clonotype: A read error is possible here, since a much larger clone lies one base away. V is TRBV28 and J is TRBJ2-5; D remains unclear. Germline lookup yields CDR1 MDHEN and CDR2 SYDVKM. CDR3 size: 11 residues. Trimming left V 3 bases short and J 4 bases short, with 3 bases between. This CDR3 is CASSFPETQYF. In nucleotides, the CDR3 is TGTGCCAGCAGTTTCCCAGAGACCCAGTACTTC.

This CDR3 is CSVEDSGTLSYNEQFF. The CDR3 DNA reads TGCAGCGTTGAAGATTCAGGGACCCTCTCCTACAATGAGCAGTTCTTC. The gene calls are TRBV29-1 and TRBJ2-1; D possibly matches TRBD1 or TRBD2 (5 bases each). This CDR3 has 16 residues. V was pared by 0 bases and J by 0 bases, with 12 bases between. Germline V gene sequence: CDR1 SQVTM, CDR2 ANQGSEA.

This clonotype was seen a handful of times. CDR3 DNA: TGTGCCAGCAGCTTAAACCCCGGGGAAGACAAAAACATTCAGTACTTC. Translated: CASSLNPGEDKNIQYF. The chain recombines TRBV7-9 with TRBJ2-4, with a possible D match to TRBD2 (5 bases). The CDR3 length is 16 residues. Germline V CDR1 and CDR2: SEHNR, FQNEAQ (reference sequence). With 2 bases removed from V and 3 bases from J, the gap between germline ends came to 14 bases.

This clonotype showed up many times. J is TRBJ2-3 and V is TRBV29-1; no definite D call. The CDR3 spans 12 residues. The V end lost 2 bases, the J end lost 1 base, and 4 bases lay between the germline ends. Per germline, CDR1 SQVTM and CDR2 ANQGSEA. This CDR3 is CSVEKGTDTQYF. Written as DNA, the CDR3 is TGCAGCGTTGAAAAGGGCACAGATACGCAGTATTTT.

The V call is TRBV6-5, the J call TRBJ1-5; D gene unclear. Per the germline V gene, CDR1 is MNHEY and CDR2 is SVGAGI. Trimming took off 9 bases at V and 2 bases at J, with 11 bases between the two ends. The CDR3 extends over 13 amino acids. The CDR3 nucleotides are TGTGCCAGTTCAAAAATGGGCAATCAGCCCCAGCATTTT. It translates to CASSKMGNQPQHF.

The rearrangement joins TRBV6-5 to TRBJ1-6; 9 positions match TRBD1. CDR1 is MNHEY and CDR2 is SVGAGI in the germline V gene. Trimming took 3 bases from V and 9 from J; bases not matched to a gene: 9. CDR3 size: 16 residues. The CDR3 region has the DNA TGTGCCAGCAGTTATATCCTACAGGGGGCACCTTCACCCCTCCACTTT. This translates into CASSYILQGAPSPLHF.

This clonotype was observed at least ten times. The chain combines TRBV4-1 with TRBJ1-1; D not certain. The germline V gene encodes CDR1 MGHRA and CDR2 YSYEKL. The CDR3 covers 14 residues. Trimming stripped 0 bases from V and 1 base from J, with 6 bases between. The CDR3 sequence is CASSQEPWNTEAFF. CDR3 coding DNA: TGCGCCAGCAGCCAAGAACCGTGGAACACTGAAGCTTTCTTT.

This clonotype appeared many times. The CDR3 DNA is TGTGCCAGCTCCAATGTAGGGGCGAACACTGAAGCTTTCTTT. It is translated as CASSNVGANTEAFF. The V call is TRBV18, the J call TRBJ1-1; D might be TRBD1 (5 bases). Trimming shortened V by 6 bases and J by 1 base, and 12 bases separated the two germline ends. Germline V gene sequence: CDR1 KGHSH, CDR2 LQKENI. CDR3 length: 14 amino acids.

In its sample, this clonotype was seen many times. The CDR3 sequence: CASSLMVDTEAFF. The DNA of the CDR3 is TGTGCCAGCAGCTTAATGGTGGACACTGAAGCTTTCTTT. This chain uses TRBV7-2 with TRBJ1-1; the D is unclear. V was trimmed by 2 bases and J by 3 bases, leaving 7 bases between them. This CDR3 is 13 amino acids long. Germline CDR1 and CDR2: SGHTA and FQGNSA.

This clonotype was counted ten times or more. The rearrangement joins TRBV7-2 to TRBJ1-4, with D perhaps matching TRBD1 (6 bases). Trimming removed 5 bases from V and 1 base from J, with 8 bases in between. The CDR3 is 14 amino acids. Germline CDR1 reads SGHTA; CDR2 reads FQGNSA. CDR3 protein: CASSRTETNEKLFF. The CDR3 DNA is TGTGCCAGCAGCCGGACAGAAACTAATGAAAAACTGTTTTTT.

This clonotype was seen more than once but under ten times. This chain connects TRBV11-3 to TRBJ2-2; D unclear. The germline CDR1 and CDR2 sequences are SGHNT and YENEEA. Trimming took off 1 base at V and 3 bases at J, with 9 bases between the two ends. This CDR3 is built from 15 residues. The CDR3 reads CASSLGRYYTGELFF. CDR3 coding DNA: TGTGCCAGCAGCTTAGGACGGTATTACACCGGGGAGCTGTTTTTT.

The gene calls are TRBV7-6 and TRBJ1-3; the match to TRBD1 covers 9 bases. Germline loops: CDR1 SGHVS, CDR2 FNYEAQ. CDR3 length: 16 residues. J was trimmed by 3 bases and V by 5 bases; bases with no gene match: 8. In DNA form, the CDR3 reads TGTGCCAGCAGCCAACCGACAGGGGGTTTTGGAAACACCATATATTTT. Residues: CASSQPTGGFGNTIYF.

This clonotype has a handful of counts. The V call is TRBV10-1, the J call TRBJ1-5; 8 positions agree with TRBD1. The CDR3 contains 17 residues. The germline V gene encodes CDR1 WNHNN and CDR2 SYGVQD (reference sequence). V lost 0 bases, J lost 7 bases, and 11 bases stayed unmatched. The CDR3: CASSESLVQGGWQPQHF. CDR3 DNA sequence: TGCGCCAGCAGTGAGTCTCTCGTACAGGGGGGGTGGCAGCCCCAGCATTTT.